The clone carrying this T cell receptor beta chain was seen at least ten times. The antigen remains unidentified. Per sample, a minimum of 6 million PBMCs were isolated. The use of a sample-barcoded 5' primer and a J-beta primer mix characterized a second PCR of roughly 7 to 11 cycles. Samples each returned at least 3 million CDR3-containing paired-end reads. MiXCR, run by TCRdb on the 5' RACE reads, gives a single entry per CDR3 protein. Of over 600,000 distinct CDR3 sequences in the sample, about half are singletons; the top ten hold 15% to 20%. Germline CDR1 is SQVTM and CDR2 is ANQGSEA. This CDR3 region has 12 residues. V was clipped by 7 bases and J by 5 bases, with 12 bases between them. The data stem from a study of blood T cells in healthy people across ages. Study outcomes and limitations: Higher diversity and more naive CD4+ cells were features of long-lived donors, compared to aged donors.

The sequence derives from an elderly man in good health. Sequencing was carried out using blood. This rearrangement joins TRBV29-1 to TRBJ2-1; no firm D call. In DNA form, the CDR3 reads TGCAGCGGGGGTCGCGGAGACAATGAGCAGTTCTTC. This codes for CSGGRGDNEQFF.